Below are 14 T cell receptor beta chains sequenced from a single sample in a study of identical twins. TCRdb reprocessed the 5' RACE reads via MiXCR and lists one record per CDR3 protein. The sample consists of about 1.7 million distinct CDR3 sequences, more than 30% of them appearing once. The material sequenced was cord blood. The source of these receptors is a newborn girl in good health.

This clonotype showed up just a few times. This chain links TRBV20-1 with TRBJ2-3; D remains ambiguous. The germline gives CDR1 DFQATT, CDR2 SNEGSKA (reference sequence). V lost 5 bases and J lost 2, with 11 bases in between. The CDR3 covers 13 residues. This CDR3 reads CSALIFITDTQYF. The CDR3 bases are TGCAGTGCTCTGATCTTCATCACAGATACGCAGTATTTT.

This sequence joins TRBV9 and TRBJ1-1; possible D gene TRBD1, 6 bases. The CDR3 is made up of 16 amino acids. Germline CDR1 is SGDLS and CDR2 is YYNGEE. V was cut by 3 bases and J by 1 base, with 16 bases left in between. The CDR3 loop is CASSARETTGNTEAFF. The CDR3 nucleotides are TGTGCCAGCAGCGCACGAGAGACGACAGGGAACACTGAAGCTTTCTTT.

This clonotype was counted a few times. The CDR3 sequence is CATSTGLPSYNEQFF. The CDR3 DNA follows: TGTGCCACCAGCACTGGCCTCCCCTCCTACAATGAGCAGTTCTTC. The J gene is TRBJ2-1, the V gene TRBV15; D is ambiguous. Trimming took off 4 bases at V and 0 bases at J, with 10 bases between the two ends. Per the germline V gene, CDR1 is LNHNV and CDR2 is YYDKDF (reference sequence). This CDR3 has 15 residues.

This chain uses TRBV11-1 with TRBJ2-7; no firm D call. Trimming took 5 bases from V and 4 from J, leaving 18 bases between them. This CDR3 has 15 residues. The V gene's germline CDR1 is SGHAT and CDR2 FQDESV (reference sequence). For the CDR3, the DNA is TGTGCCAGCAGCCCAGTGGAGACCGCCTTGTACGAGCAGTACTTC. Amino acid sequence: CASSPVETALYEQYF. Complete variable domain (other parts from reference TRBV11-1 and TRBJ2-7): EAEVAQSPRYKITEKSQAVAFWCDPISGHATLYWYRQILGQGPELLVQFQDESVVDDSQLPKDRFSAERLKGVDSTLKIQPAELGDSAMYLCASSPVETALYEQYFGPGTRLTVT.

There are a few counts of this clonotype. The V gene is TRBV19, the J gene TRBJ2-2; D not resolved. CDR1 is LNHDA, CDR2 SQIVND, per germline (reference sequence). Trimming pared 4 bases from V and 7 bases from J, leaving 4 bases between. This CDR3 contains 11 residues. CDR3 amino acids: CASSSVGELFF. The CDR3 DNA is TGTGCCAGTAGTAGTGTCGGGGAGCTGTTTTTT.

This clonotype was detected a few times. This chain uses TRBV27 with TRBJ1-2, with TRBD1 as a possible D gene (6 bases). The CDR3 has 13 residues. CDR1 is MNHEY and CDR2 is SMNVEV in the germline V gene (reference sequence). The ends were cut back, 6 bases at V and 7 bases at J, with 15 bases in the middle. The CDR3 sequence is CASSAAQGFGYTF. DNA of the CDR3: TGTGCCAGCAGCGCCGCACAGGGATTTGGCTACACCTTC.

This clonotype occurred many times. The rearrangement joins TRBV3-1 to TRBJ1-2; TRBD1 might be the D (5 bases). V lost 0 bases, J lost 3 bases, and 8 bases lay in between. Germline lookup yields CDR1 LGHDT and CDR2 YNNKEL (reference sequence). There are 14 residues in the CDR3. The CDR3 loop reads CASSQDRAYYGYTF. CDR3 coding DNA: TGTGCCAGCAGCCAAGACAGGGCCTACTATGGCTACACCTTC. Using reference TRBV3-1 and TRBJ1-2 for the parts outside the CDR3, the full variable domain is DTAVSQTPKYLVTQMGNDKSIKCEQNLGHDTMYWYKQDSKKFLKIMFSYNNKELIINETVPNRFSPKSPDKAHLNLHINSLELGDSAVYFCASSQDRAYYGYTFGSGTRLTVV.

The CDR3 DNA sequence: TGCAGTTTTCCAGGACTAGCGGGAGGCCTCCAGGGGGAGCAGTACTTC. It yields the protein CSFPGLAGGLQGEQYF. This rearrangement joins TRBV20-1 to TRBJ2-5, with 14 positions matching TRBD2. Germline CDR1 is DFQATT and CDR2 is SNEGSKA (reference sequence). The trim removed 8 bases at V and 11 bases at J, leaving 19 bases unmatched. This CDR3 comprises 16 residues.

The chain carries TRBV7-8 and TRBJ1-5; tentatively, D is TRBD1 (6 bases). CDR3 size: 15 residues. CDR1 and CDR2 from the germline V gene are SGHVS and FQNEAQ. V was trimmed by 5 bases and J by 5 bases, leaving 16 bases between them. CDR3 sequence reads: CASSPHRDTYQPQHF. The CDR3 DNA is TGTGCCAGCAGCCCGCACCGGGACACCTATCAGCCCCAGCATTTT.

This clonotype was detected only a few times. The chain uses TRBV7-6 and TRBJ2-7; D ambiguous. The CDR3 sequence is 13 residues long. Germline V gene data show CDR1 as SGHVS and CDR2 as FNYEAQ. Trimming took 7 bases from V and 0 from J, leaving 10 bases between them. The DNA of the CDR3 is TGTGCCAGCATCCAAGGCGGCTCCTACGAGCAGTACTTC. It encodes CASIQGGSYEQYF.

The V gene is TRBV20-1, the J gene TRBJ1-2, with 7 bases aligning to TRBD1. The V and J ends lost 3 bases and 6 bases, in that order; junction bases with no gene match: 4. The CDR3 runs 12 residues. CDR1 and CDR2 (germline): DFQATT, SNEGSKA (reference sequence). For the CDR3, the DNA is TGCAGTGCTAGGGACAGGTACCATGGCTACACCTTC. It specifies CSARDRYHGYTF.

This clonotype has a handful of counts. The V call is TRBV5-1, the J call TRBJ1-2, with 8 bases fitting TRBD1. Trimming removed 4 bases from V and 0 bases from J; junction bases left unmatched: 8. The CDR3 contains 16 residues. Looked up from germline, CDR1 is SGHRS and CDR2 is YFSETQ. CDR3 protein: CASSPWTGTSNYGYTF. CDR3 sequence (DNA): TGCGCCAGCAGCCCCTGGACAGGGACCTCTAACTATGGCTACACCTTC.

This clonotype has more than one count but fewer than ten. One end of the junction varies from germline; a read error may be responsible. The rearrangement links TRBV10-3 to TRBJ2-7; D gene uncertain. The CDR3 consists of 15 residues. Looked up from germline, CDR1 is ENHRY and CDR2 is SYGVKD. The CDR3 bases are TGTGCCATCAGCCAACCGACCCGAAACTCCCACGAGCAGTACTTC. As protein: CAISQPTRNSHEQYF.

The chain has TRBV2 and TRBJ1-5, with D maybe TRBD1 (5 bases). CDR1 SNHLY and CDR2 FYNNEI come from the germline V gene. Trimming removed 6 bases at V and 0 bases at J, with 9 bases between. There are 14 residues in the CDR3. DNA for the CDR3: TGTGCCAGCAGGTATGACAGTAGCAATCAGCCCCAGCATTTT. This translates into CASRYDSSNQPQHF.